The clone carrying this T cell receptor beta chain was seen at least ten times. Its matching antigen is unknown. The data were obtained in a study of CD8 T cells in ankylosing spondylitis. General observations from the study: Disease-linked clones reportedly concentrated significantly in matched ankylosing spondylitis synovial fluid. Ankylosing spondylitis blood appeared to be characterized by a TCR beta motif of under 10 highly homologous variants.

Each TCR beta library was made by quantitative 5'-RACE that incorporated molecular barcodes. TCRdb reprocessed the 5' RACE reads with MiXCR, giving one entry per CDR3 protein. Of around 300,000 distinct CDR3 sequences listed, around a tenth are singletons. V dropped 4 bases and J dropped 6 bases, with 26 bases sitting between them. The CDR3 has 18 amino acids. Per germline, CDR1 LGHNA and CDR2 YSLEER. This chain uses TRBV4-3 with TRBJ2-3; perhaps D is TRBD1 or TRBD2 (7 bases each). Material: blood, either unsorted or a sorted T cell fraction (not recorded which). The clonotype was recovered from a female donor with ankylosing spondylitis or in good health (not recorded which). CDR3 in amino acids: CASSPTLLPGGGGDTQYF. The DNA for the CDR3 is TGCGCCAGCAGCCCAACCCTACTTCCAGGGGGGGGCGGGGATACGCAGTATTTT.